This paragraph reports one TCR beta chain. Its antigen is currently unknown. These data belong to a study of T cell responses to AZD1222 COVID-19 vaccine. Study-level findings and limits: The study found Spike-specific TCR breadth and depth rose after two AZD1222 doses. Baseline seropositivity occurred in only six AZD1222 recipients.

Germline CDR1 LGHDT, CDR2 YNNKEL (reference sequence). Trimming took 1 base from V and 9 from J; bases not matched to a gene: 5. The CDR3 has 16 amino acids. Data came from immunoSEQ multiplex PCR; TCRdb stores just in-frame clones and leaves some out. The sample lists about 94,000 clones; about 85% were seen once. This specimen consisted of peripheral blood, obtained 28 days after the second AZD1222 dose. V usage is TRBV3-1 (or the pseudogene TRBV3-2) and J usage is TRBJ2-1; TRBD2 matches 14 bases. This sequence was found in an adult who received the AZD1222 COVID-19 vaccine. This CDR3 reads CASSQGGTSGRIEQFF. The CDR3 DNA follows: TGTGCCAGCAGCCAAGGGGGGACTAGCGGGAGAATTGAGCAGTTCTTC.